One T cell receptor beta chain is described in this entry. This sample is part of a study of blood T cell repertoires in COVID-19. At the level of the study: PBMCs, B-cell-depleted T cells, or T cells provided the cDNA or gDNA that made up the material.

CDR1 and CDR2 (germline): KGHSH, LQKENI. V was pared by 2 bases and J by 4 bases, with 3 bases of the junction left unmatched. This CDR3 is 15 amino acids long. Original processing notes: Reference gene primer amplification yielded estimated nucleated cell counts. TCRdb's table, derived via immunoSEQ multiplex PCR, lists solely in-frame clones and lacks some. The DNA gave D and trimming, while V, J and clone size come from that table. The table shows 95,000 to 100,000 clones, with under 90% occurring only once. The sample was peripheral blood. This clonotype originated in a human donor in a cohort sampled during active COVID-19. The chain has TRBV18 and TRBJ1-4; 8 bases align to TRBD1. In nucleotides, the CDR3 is TGTGCCAGCTCACCAGGACAGGGCGGTAATGAAAAACTGTTTTTT. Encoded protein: CASSPGQGGNEKLFF.